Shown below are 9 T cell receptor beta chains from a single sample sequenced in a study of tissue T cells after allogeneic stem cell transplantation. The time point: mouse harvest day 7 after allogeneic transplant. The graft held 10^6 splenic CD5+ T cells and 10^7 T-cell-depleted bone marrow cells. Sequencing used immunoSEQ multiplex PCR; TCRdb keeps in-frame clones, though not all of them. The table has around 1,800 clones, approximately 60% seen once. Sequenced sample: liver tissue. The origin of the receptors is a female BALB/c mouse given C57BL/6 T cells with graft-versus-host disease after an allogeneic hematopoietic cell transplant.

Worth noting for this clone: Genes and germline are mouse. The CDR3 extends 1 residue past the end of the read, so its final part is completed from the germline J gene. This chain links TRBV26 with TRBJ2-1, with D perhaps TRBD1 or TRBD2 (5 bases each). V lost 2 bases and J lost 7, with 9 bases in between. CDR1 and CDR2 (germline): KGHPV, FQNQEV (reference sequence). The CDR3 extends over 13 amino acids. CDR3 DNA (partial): TGTGCCAGCAGTCTGGGGGCAGGAGCTGAGCAGTTC. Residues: CASSLGAGAEQF. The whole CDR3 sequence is CASSLGAGAEQFF.

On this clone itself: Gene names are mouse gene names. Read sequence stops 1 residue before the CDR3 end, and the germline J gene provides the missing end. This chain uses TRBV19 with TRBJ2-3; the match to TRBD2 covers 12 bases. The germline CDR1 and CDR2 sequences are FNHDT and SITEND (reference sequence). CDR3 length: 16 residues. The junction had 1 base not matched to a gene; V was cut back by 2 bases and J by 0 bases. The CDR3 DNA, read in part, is TGTGCCAGCAGTATTGGGACTGGGGGGAGTGCAGAAACGCTGTAT. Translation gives CASSIGTGGSAETLY. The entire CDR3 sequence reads CASSIGTGGSAETLYF.

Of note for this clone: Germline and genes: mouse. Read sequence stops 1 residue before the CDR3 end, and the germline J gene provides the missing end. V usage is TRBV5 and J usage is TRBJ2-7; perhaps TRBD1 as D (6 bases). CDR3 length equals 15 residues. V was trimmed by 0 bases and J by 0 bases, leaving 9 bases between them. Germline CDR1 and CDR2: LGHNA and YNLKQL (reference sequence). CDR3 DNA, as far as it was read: TGTGCCAGCAGCCAAGAGAGGGGGAGCTCCTATGAACAGTAC. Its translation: CASSQERGSSYEQY. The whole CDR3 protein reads CASSQERGSSYEQYF.

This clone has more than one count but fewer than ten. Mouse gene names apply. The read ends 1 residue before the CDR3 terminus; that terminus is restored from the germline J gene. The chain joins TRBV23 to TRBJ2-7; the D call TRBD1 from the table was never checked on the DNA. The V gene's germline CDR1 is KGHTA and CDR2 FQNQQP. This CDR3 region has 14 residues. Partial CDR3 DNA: TGCTCCAGCAGTCCGACAGGGAGCTCCTATGAACAGTAC. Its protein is CSSSPTGSSYEQY. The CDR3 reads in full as CSSSPTGSSYEQYF.

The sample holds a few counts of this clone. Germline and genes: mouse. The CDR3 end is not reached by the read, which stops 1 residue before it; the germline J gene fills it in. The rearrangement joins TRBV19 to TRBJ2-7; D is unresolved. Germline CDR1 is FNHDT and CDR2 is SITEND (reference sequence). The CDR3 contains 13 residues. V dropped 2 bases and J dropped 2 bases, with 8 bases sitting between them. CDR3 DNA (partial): TGTGCCAGCAGTATGTACGGGACCTATGAACAGTAC. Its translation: CASSMYGTYEQY. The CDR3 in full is CASSMYGTYEQYF.

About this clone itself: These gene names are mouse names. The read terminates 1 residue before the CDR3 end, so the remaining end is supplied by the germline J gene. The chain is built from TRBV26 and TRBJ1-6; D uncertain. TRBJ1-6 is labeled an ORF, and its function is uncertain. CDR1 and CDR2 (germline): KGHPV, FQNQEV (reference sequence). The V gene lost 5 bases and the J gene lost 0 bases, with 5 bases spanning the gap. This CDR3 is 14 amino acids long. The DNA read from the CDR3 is TGTGCCAGCAGTGGATATTCCTATAATTCGCCCCTCTAC. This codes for CASSGYSYNSPLY. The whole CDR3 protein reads CASSGYSYNSPLYF.

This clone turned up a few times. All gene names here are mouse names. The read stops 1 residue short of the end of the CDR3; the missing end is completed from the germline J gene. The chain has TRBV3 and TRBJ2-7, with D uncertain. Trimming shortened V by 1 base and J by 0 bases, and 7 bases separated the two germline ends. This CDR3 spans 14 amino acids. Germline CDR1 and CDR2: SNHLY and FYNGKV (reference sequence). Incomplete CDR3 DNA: TGTGCCAGCAGCTTAGGCAGAAGCTCCTATGAACAGTAC. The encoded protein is CASSLGRSSYEQY. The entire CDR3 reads CASSLGRSSYEQYF.

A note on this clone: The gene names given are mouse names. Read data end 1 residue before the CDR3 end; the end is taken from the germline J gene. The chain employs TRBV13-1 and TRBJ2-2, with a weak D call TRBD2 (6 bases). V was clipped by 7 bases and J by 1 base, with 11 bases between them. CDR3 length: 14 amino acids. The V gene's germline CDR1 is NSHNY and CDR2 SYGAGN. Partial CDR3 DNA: TGTGCCAGCCACGGGACTTTAAACACCGGGCAGCTCTAC. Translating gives CASHGTLNTGQLY. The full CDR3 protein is CASHGTLNTGQLYF.

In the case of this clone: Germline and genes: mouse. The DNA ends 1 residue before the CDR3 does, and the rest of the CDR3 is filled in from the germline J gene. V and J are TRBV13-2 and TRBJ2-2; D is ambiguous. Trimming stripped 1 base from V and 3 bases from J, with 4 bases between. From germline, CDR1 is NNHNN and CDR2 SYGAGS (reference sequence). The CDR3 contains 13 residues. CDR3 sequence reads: CASGDKDTGQLYF. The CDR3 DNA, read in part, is TGTGCCAGCGGTGATAAGGACACCGGGCAGCTCTAC.